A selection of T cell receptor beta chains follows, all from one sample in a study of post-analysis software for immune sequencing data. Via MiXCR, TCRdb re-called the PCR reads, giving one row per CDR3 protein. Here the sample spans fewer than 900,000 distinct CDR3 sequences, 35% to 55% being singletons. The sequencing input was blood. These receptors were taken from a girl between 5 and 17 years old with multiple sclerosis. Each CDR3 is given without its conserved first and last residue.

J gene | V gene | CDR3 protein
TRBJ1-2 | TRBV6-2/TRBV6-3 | ASSDEGRLGYT
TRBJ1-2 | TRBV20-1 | SATGTAPNYGYT
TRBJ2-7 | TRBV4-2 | ASSQALAETYEQY
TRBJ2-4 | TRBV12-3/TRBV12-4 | ASSLQALAKNIQY
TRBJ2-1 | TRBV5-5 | ASSLEQGVYNEQF
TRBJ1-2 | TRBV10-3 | AISARDRAGGYT
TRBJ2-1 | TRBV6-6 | AISGSYYNEQF
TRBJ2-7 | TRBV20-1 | SARGAETGNCYEQY
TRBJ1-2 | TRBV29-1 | SVEPGTGANYGYT
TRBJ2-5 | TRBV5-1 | ASSSPSTGVGVQETQY
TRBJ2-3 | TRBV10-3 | AIRDGTGGANTQY
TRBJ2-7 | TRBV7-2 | ASSYRTGVYEQY
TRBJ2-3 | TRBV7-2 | ASSLYRAGTDTQY
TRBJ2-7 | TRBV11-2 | ASSLDLAGGPYEQY
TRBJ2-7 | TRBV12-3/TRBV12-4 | ASSNPGRSSYEQY
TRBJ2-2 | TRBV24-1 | ATFAGTGELF
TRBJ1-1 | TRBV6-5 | ASRYLVSTEAF
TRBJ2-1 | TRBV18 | ASSPYEPARINHEQF
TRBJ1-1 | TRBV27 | ASRPYVGDTEAF
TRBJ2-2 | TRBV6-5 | ASSRAGTLNTGELF
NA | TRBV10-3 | AISERGTGNYEQY
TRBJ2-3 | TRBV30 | AWTGVLTDTQY
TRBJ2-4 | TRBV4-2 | ASSQGASADLAKNIQY
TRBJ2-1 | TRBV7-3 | ASSLLGSYNEQF
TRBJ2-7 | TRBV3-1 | ASSQSTARSGAYEQY
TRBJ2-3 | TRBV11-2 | ASSLAARGFGTDTQY
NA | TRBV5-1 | ASSLTGHAYEQY
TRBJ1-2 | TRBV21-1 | ASSKDPWTDYGYT
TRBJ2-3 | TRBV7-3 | ASSRLGTSGSTDTQY
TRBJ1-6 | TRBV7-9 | ASSLGPVQNSPLH
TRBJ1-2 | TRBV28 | ASSGQIYGYT
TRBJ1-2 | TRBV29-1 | SVELDREDGYT
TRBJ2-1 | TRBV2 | ASRVAGVAGEQF
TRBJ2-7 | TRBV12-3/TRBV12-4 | ASSPGLAGGLGWQY
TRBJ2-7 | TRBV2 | ASRGLAGTYEQY